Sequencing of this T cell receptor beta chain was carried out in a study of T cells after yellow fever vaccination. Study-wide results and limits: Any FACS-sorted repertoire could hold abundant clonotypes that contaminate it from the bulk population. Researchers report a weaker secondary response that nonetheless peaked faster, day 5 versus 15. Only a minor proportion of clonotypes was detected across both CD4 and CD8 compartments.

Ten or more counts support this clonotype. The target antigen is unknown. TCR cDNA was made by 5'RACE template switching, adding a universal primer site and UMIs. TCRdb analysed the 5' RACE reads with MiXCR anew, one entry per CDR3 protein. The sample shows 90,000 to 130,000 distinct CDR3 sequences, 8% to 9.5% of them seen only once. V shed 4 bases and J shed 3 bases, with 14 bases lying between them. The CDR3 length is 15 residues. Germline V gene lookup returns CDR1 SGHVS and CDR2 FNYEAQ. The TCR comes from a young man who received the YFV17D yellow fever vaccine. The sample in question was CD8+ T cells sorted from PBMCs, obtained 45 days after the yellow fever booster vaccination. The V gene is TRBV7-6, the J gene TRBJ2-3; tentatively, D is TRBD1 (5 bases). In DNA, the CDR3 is TGTGCCAGCAGCTCCGAACCGGACAAGACAGATACGCAGTATTTT. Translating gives CASSSEPDKTDTQYF.